This T cell receptor (beta chain) derives from a study of OX40 agonist ivuxolimab in advanced cancers. Across the study: Ivuxolimab, an antibody acting as an agonist of OX40 (CD134), was used to treat patients. Dose-escalation patients were diagnosed with hepatocellular carcinoma, melanoma, renal cell cancer or head and neck cancer.

Only in-frame clones appear in the TCRdb table, and some are missing; sequencing was by immunoSEQ multiplex PCR. The sample carries some 18,000 clones, around 91% recorded once. V gave up 2 bases and J gave up 7 bases; unmatched junction bases: 3. CDR1 MNHEY and CDR2 SVGAGI come from the germline V gene. The CDR3 covers 13 residues. This TCR derives from an adult with an advanced solid tumor such as melanoma, head and neck, liver or kidney cancer. This sample comprised CD4+ or CD8+ T cells sorted from blood, obtained in a trial of the OX40 agonist ivuxolimab. J is TRBJ1-1 and V is TRBV6-5, with 8 bases fitting TRBD1. The CDR3 region is CASSYLTGDEAFF. In DNA, the CDR3 is TGTGCCAGCAGTTACCTGACAGGGGATGAAGCTTTCTTT.